At least ten counts were recorded for the clone carrying this T cell receptor (beta chain). Using RNA transcripts, the TCR beta CDR3 regions were amplified. First-round RT-PCR relied on HTBI primers, and a second-round multiplex PCR came next. TCRdb recomputed calls from the multiplex PCR reads with MiXCR, one row per CDR3 protein. The repertoire holds 400,000 to 450,000 distinct CDR3 sequences, roughly 21% seen once, with 3% in the top ten. V shed 2 bases and J shed 2 bases, with 16 bases lying between them. The V gene's germline CDR1 is MNHNS and CDR2 SASEGT. This CDR3 comprises 17 residues. The PBMC fraction was derived from 9.5 to 10 ml of fresh peripheral blood. This entry comes from a study of Graves' ophthalmopathy and Graves' hyperthyroidism.

The chain is built from TRBV6-1 and TRBJ1-5, with unresolved D. This sequence was found in a woman younger than 30 with stable Graves' hyperthyroidism. The sample consisted of peripheral blood. Written as DNA, the CDR3 is TGTGCCAGCAGTGAAAACTCCCGGGTGAATCGCAATCAGCCCCAGCATTTT. This codes for CASSENSRVNRNQPQHF.